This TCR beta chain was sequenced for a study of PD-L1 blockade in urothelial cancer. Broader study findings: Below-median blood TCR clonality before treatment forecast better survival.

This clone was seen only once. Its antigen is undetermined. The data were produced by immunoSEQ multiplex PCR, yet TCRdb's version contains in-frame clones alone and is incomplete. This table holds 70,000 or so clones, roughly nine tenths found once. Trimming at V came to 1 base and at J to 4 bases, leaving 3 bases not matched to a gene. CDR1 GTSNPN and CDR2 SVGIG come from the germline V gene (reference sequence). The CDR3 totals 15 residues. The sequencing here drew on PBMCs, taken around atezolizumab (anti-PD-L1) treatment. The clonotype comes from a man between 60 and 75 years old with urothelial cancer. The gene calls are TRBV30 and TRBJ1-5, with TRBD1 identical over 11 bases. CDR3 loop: CAWSDGTGGNQPQHF. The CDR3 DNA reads TGTGCCTGGAGTGATGGGACAGGGGGGAATCAGCCCCAGCATTTT.